These 27 T cell receptor beta chains were all obtained from the same sample, sequenced in a study of CD8+ T cells in alopecia areata. Sequencing templates came from extracted RNA that was reverse transcribed into cDNA. The method was immunoSEQ multiplex PCR; TCRdb's version includes in-frame clones alone and lacks a portion of them. The table has around 150,000 clones, around 82% seen once; the top ten hold approximately 25%. Treatment indicated: oral pan-JAK inhibitor, 5-10 mg twice daily. Here the sequenced sample was CD8+ T cells sorted from blood, taken at week 4, from a patient treated with tofacitinib. The receptors come from a human donor with alopecia areata.

V usage is TRBV7-2 and J usage is TRBJ2-7; tentative D call: TRBD1 (5 bases). The CDR3 covers 15 residues. Trimming took 7 bases from V and 2 from J, leaving 18 bases between them. The germline V gene encodes CDR1 SGHTA and CDR2 FQGNSA. CDR3 in amino acids: CASTKILGPAYEQYF. For the CDR3, the DNA is TGTGCCAGCACAAAAATCCTGGGGCCGGCCTACGAGCAGTACTTC.

The chain combines TRBV7-2 with TRBJ1-5; D is ambiguous. The CDR3 has 16 residues. With 3 bases removed from V and 3 bases from J, the gap between germline ends came to 15 bases. CDR1 SGHTA and CDR2 FQGNSA come from the germline V gene. CDR3 in amino acids: CASSFDVGLYNQPQHF. In DNA form, the CDR3 reads TGTGCCAGCAGCTTCGATGTCGGTTTGTACAATCAGCCCCAGCATTTT.

This clone was seen a handful of times. The sample carries other DNA sequences with the same CDR3. The V call is TRBV30, the J call TRBJ2-3; TRBD1 agrees at 9 bases. The CDR3 covers 14 residues. The J segment lost 3 bases and the V segment lost 1 base, leaving 2 bases of the junction unmatched. Germline V lookup: CDR1 GTSNPN, CDR2 SVGIG (reference sequence). CDR3 nucleotides: TGTGCCTGGAGTGAGGGACAGGGAACAGATACGCAGTATTTT. Translating it yields CAWSEGQGTDTQYF. Variable domain in full (rest from reference TRBV30 and TRBJ2-3): SQTIHQWPATLVQPVGSPLSLECTVEGTSNPNLYWYRQAAGRGLQLLFYSVGIGQISSEVPQNLSASRPQDRQFILSSKKLLLSDSGFYLCAWSEGQGTDTQYFGPGTRLTVL.

The chain is built from TRBV7-8 and TRBJ2-2; weak D call: TRBD2 (6 bases). The germline V gene has CDR1 SGHVS and CDR2 FQNEAQ. The CDR3 loop spans 15 amino acids. With 5 bases removed from V and 0 bases from J, the gap between germline ends came to 10 bases. In DNA form, the CDR3 reads TGTGCCAGCAGCCCGGGGGAAACGAACACCGGGGAGCTGTTTTTT. Translation gives CASSPGETNTGELFF.

This clone was seen just once. CDR3 residues: CATSSPGGAGGDTQYF. The CDR3 coding sequence is TGTGCCACCAGCAGCCCCGGGGGAGCAGGGGGGGATACGCAGTATTTT. The V and J genes are TRBV15 and TRBJ2-3, with TRBD1 as a possible D gene (7 bases). Looked up from germline, CDR1 is LNHNV and CDR2 is YYDKDF (reference sequence). This CDR3 contains 16 residues. Trimming shortened V by 3 bases and J by 6 bases, and 19 bases separated the two germline ends.

The chain carries TRBV11-1 and TRBJ1-2, with 7 bases lining up with TRBD1. The CDR3 is made up of 15 amino acids. V gave up 5 bases and J gave up 3 bases; unmatched junction bases: 9. Germline assignment: CDR1 SGHAT and CDR2 FQDESV (reference sequence). As DNA, the CDR3 is TGTGCCAGCAGCCCCTTACAGGGGCGGCACTATGGCTACACCTTC. This codes for CASSPLQGRHYGYTF.

The chain recombines TRBV30 with TRBJ2-3; tentatively, D is TRBD1 or TRBD2 (5 bases each). CDR3 size: 14 residues. Germline CDR1 reads GTSNPN; CDR2 reads SVGIG (reference sequence). V lost 2 bases and J 4 bases, leaving 13 bases between the germline ends. CDR3 DNA: TGTGCCTGGAGTCATGGGGGAACGTCAGATACGCAGTATTTT. This sequence encodes CAWSHGGTSDTQYF.

The V gene is TRBV2, the J gene TRBJ2-7; no definite D call. In germline, CDR1 is SNHLY, CDR2 FYNNEI. This CDR3 has 11 residues. V shed 9 bases and J shed 3 bases, with 9 bases lying between them. The DNA for the CDR3 is TGTGCCAGTGGAGTCGGCTACGAGCAGTACTTC. It specifies CASGVGYEQYF.

This rearrangement joins TRBV7-2 to TRBJ2-3, with 10 bases identical to TRBD2. Unmatched junction bases numbered 4, after V lost 3 bases and J lost 4 bases. Germline CDR1 SGHTA, CDR2 FQGNSA. The CDR3 spans 15 residues. The CDR3 sequence is CASSLRLAGADTQYF. DNA of the CDR3: TGTGCCAGCAGCTTGCGGCTAGCGGGGGCAGATACGCAGTATTTT. The variable domain in full, with the rest retrieved from reference TRBV7-2 and TRBJ2-3, is GAGVSQSPSNKVTEKGKDVELRCDPISGHTALYWYRQSLGQGLEFLIYFQGNSAPDKSGLPSDRFSAERTGGSVSTLTIQRTQQEDSAVYLCASSLRLAGADTQYFGPGTRLTVL.

As DNA, the CDR3 is TGCGCCAGCAGCTTGGCCAGCGGGGGCTACTACAATGAGCAGTTCTTC. This gives the protein CASSLASGGYYNEQFF. This rearrangement joins TRBV5-1 to TRBJ2-1, with 8 bases aligning to TRBD2. The CDR3 has 16 residues. Germline V CDR1 and CDR2: SGHRS, YFSETQ. Trimming at V came to 0 bases and at J to 3 bases, leaving 5 bases not matched to a gene.

This clone was recorded only once. The CDR3 here is CSVGVPGWDGYTF. CDR3 nucleotides: TGCAGCGTGGGGGTACCAGGGTGGGATGGCTACACCTTC. The V call is TRBV29-1, the J call TRBJ1-2, with D possibly matching TRBD1 (5 bases). CDR3 size: 13 residues. CDR1 is SQVTM and CDR2 is ANQGSEA in the germline V gene. V gave up 6 bases and J gave up 6 bases, with 17 bases separating them.

The CDR3: CASSFVLSLGTDTQYF. The CDR3 DNA follows: TGTGCCAGCAGCTTTGTACTATCCCTAGGCACAGATACGCAGTATTTT. The V gene is TRBV5-6, the J gene TRBJ2-3; no clear D. The V end was cut by 2 bases, the J end by 1 base, with 14 bases between. CDR1 and CDR2 (germline): SGHDT, YYEEEE. The CDR3 runs to 16 residues.

The chain employs TRBV7-2 and TRBJ2-7; D call uncertain. Germline CDR1 SGHTA, CDR2 FQGNSA. Trimming cost V 4 bases and J 4 bases, with 14 bases left between them. The length of the CDR3 is 14 residues. The CDR3 spells CASSYSSFVYEQYF. The CDR3 nucleotides are TGTGCCAGCAGCTACTCCTCGTTCGTTTACGAGCAGTACTTC.

V gene TRBV19 combines with J gene TRBJ2-4; D gene unclear. The CDR3 loop spans 14 amino acids. CDR1 and CDR2 from the germline V gene are LNHDA and SQIVND (reference sequence). V lost 7 bases to trimming and J lost 8 bases, with 18 bases between them. The CDR3 bases are TGTGCCAGTACCCCGCCCCGATATAATGACATTCAGTACTTC. Residues: CASTPPRYNDIQYF.

The chain joins TRBV6-5 to TRBJ2-7; D might be TRBD2 (6 bases). The CDR3 totals 14 residues. Trimming took off 6 bases at V and 2 bases at J, with 14 bases between the two ends. Germline V gives CDR1 MNHEY, CDR2 SVGAGI. The CDR3, as DNA: TGTGCCAGCAGCCGCGGGGTCGGACCCTACGAGCAGTACTTC. It encodes CASSRGVGPYEQYF.

The chain is built from TRBV27 and TRBJ1-1; D ambiguous. CDR3 length: 13 residues. V shed 4 bases and J shed 3 bases, with 9 bases lying between them. Germline CDR1 MNHEY, CDR2 SMNVEV (reference sequence). CDR3 sequence (DNA): TGTGCCAGCAGTTCACCGCCCTACACTGAAGCTTTCTTT. The encoded protein is CASSSPPYTEAFF.

The chain is built from TRBV23-1 and TRBJ2-3; D perhaps matches TRBD2 (6 bases). TRBV23-1 is an ORF; its function is uncertain. The CDR3 extends over 18 amino acids. V lost 7 bases and J 0 bases, leaving 23 bases between the germline ends. The CDR3, as DNA: TGCGCCAGCATAAAGCCCCTTCGGTCGGGGGATAGCACAGATACGCAGTATTTT. This gives the protein CASIKPLRSGDSTDTQYF.

The genes are TRBV4-1 and TRBJ2-5; TRBD2 aligns across 7 bases. Trimming removed 2 bases from V and 5 bases from J; junction bases left unmatched: 8. Germline V gene sequence: CDR1 MGHRA, CDR2 YSYEKL. This CDR3 has 15 residues. The CDR3 reads CASSQLLRGDETQYF. CDR3 coding DNA: TGCGCCAGCAGCCAACTTTTACGGGGGGATGAGACCCAGTACTTC.

This clone was detected once. The chain combines TRBV7-2 with TRBJ2-3; D tentatively fits TRBD1 or TRBD2 (6 bases each). This CDR3 is built from 15 residues. Trimming cost V 5 bases and J 1 base, with 13 bases left between them. The germline gives CDR1 SGHTA, CDR2 FQGNSA. In DNA form, the CDR3 reads TGTGCCAGCAGCGAGGGGGGCGCAGGCACAGATACGCAGTATTTT. Residues: CASSEGGAGTDTQYF.

The V call is TRBV7-2, the J call TRBJ2-1, with 8 bases identical to TRBD2. V was clipped by 5 bases and J by 0 bases; unmatched bases: 3. The V gene's germline CDR1 is SGHTA and CDR2 FQGNSA. The CDR3 contains 15 residues. The CDR3 is CASSTLAGSYNEQFF. The CDR3 bases are TGTGCCAGCAGCACCCTAGCGGGCTCCTACAATGAGCAGTTCTTC. Looking up the rest from reference TRBV7-2 and TRBJ2-1 gives the full variable domain: GAGVSQSPSNKVTEKGKDVELRCDPISGHTALYWYRQSLGQGLEFLIYFQGNSAPDKSGLPSDRFSAERTGGSVSTLTIQRTQQEDSAVYLCASSTLAGSYNEQFFGPGTRLTVL.

The rearrangement joins TRBV6-5 to TRBJ2-5; 11 bases fit TRBD2. The CDR3 extends over 15 amino acids. V gave up 6 bases and J gave up 2 bases; unmatched junction bases: 5. The germline V gene has CDR1 MNHEY and CDR2 SVGAGI. The CDR3 loop reads CASRTSGGQQETQYF. In DNA form, the CDR3 reads TGTGCCAGCAGAACTAGCGGGGGCCAACAAGAGACCCAGTACTTC.

The CDR3 is CASSPPDRGNEKLFF. The CDR3 nucleotides read TGCGCCAGCAGCCCGCCGGACAGGGGTAATGAAAAACTGTTTTTT. V usage is TRBV4-1 and J usage is TRBJ1-4; 9 nucleotides line up with TRBD1. Germline V CDR1 and CDR2: MGHRA, YSYEKL. V lost 4 bases and J lost 4; bases outside the gene matches: 4. The CDR3 totals 15 residues.

The chain recombines TRBV7-2 with TRBJ2-5; D is uncertain. The V end was cut by 2 bases, the J end by 6 bases, with 7 bases between. The CDR3 totals 12 residues. CDR1 and CDR2 (germline): SGHTA, FQGNSA. This CDR3 reads CASSLITKTQYF. The CDR3 bases are TGTGCCAGCAGCTTAATTACGAAGACCCAGTACTTC. The full variable domain, its missing parts supplied by reference TRBV7-2 and TRBJ2-5, is GAGVSQSPSNKVTEKGKDVELRCDPISGHTALYWYRQSLGQGLEFLIYFQGNSAPDKSGLPSDRFSAERTGGSVSTLTIQRTQQEDSAVYLCASSLITKTQYFGPGTRLLVL.

V and J are TRBV7-9 and TRBJ2-2; D is unclear. CDR1 is SEHNR, CDR2 FQNEAQ, per germline (reference sequence). Trimming left V 1 base short and J 0 bases short, with 3 bases between. The CDR3 contains 14 residues. The CDR3 region is CASSLVANTGELFF. The DNA of the CDR3 is TGTGCCAGCAGCTTAGTGGCGAACACCGGGGAGCTGTTTTTT.

V is TRBV6-5 and J is TRBJ2-5, with TRBD2 identical over 8 bases. The CDR3 totals 15 residues. Germline-derived CDR1 and CDR2 are MNHEY and SVGAGI. The junction had 7 bases not matched to a gene; V was cut back by 2 bases and J by 5 bases. Here the CDR3 DNA reads TGTGCCAGCAGTTACAACGGGGGGGACTACGAGACCCAGTACTTC. Translated, it gives CASSYNGGDYETQYF.

The genes are TRBV29-1 and TRBJ1-1; 8 positions agree with TRBD1. The CDR3 has 12 amino acids. CDR1 and CDR2 from the germline V gene are SQVTM and ANQGSEA. Trimming removed 3 bases from V and 4 bases from J; junction bases left unmatched: 1. The CDR3 spells CSVDRGPTEAFF. The CDR3 DNA reads as TGCAGCGTTGACAGGGGGCCCACTGAAGCTTTCTTT.

The V call is TRBV13, the J call TRBJ2-3, with 8 positions matching TRBD2. The germline V gene has CDR1 PRHDT and CDR2 FYEKMQ (reference sequence). V lost 5 bases and J lost 0; bases outside the gene matches: 7. This CDR3 spans 16 amino acids. In DNA, the CDR3 is TGTGCCAGCAGCCGTCGGGGGGGACCTAGCACAGATACGCAGTATTTT. This codes for CASSRRGGPSTDTQYF.